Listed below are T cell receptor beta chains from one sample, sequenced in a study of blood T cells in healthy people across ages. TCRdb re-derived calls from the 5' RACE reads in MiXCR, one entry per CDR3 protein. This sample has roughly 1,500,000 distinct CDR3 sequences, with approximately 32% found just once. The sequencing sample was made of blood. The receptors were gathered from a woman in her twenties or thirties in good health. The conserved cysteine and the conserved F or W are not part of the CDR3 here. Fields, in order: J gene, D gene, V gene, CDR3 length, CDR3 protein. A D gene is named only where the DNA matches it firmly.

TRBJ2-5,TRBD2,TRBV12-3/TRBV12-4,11,ASSWTSFNEQY
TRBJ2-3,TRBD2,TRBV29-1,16,SALLYVEREGQTDTQY
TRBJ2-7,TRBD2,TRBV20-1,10,SALAGENEQY
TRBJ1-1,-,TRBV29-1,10,SVDTGYTEAF
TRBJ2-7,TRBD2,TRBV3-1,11,ASSQGRGAGRY
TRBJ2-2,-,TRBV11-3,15,ASSLGGGTANTGELF
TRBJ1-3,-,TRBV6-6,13,ASRRDVISGNTIY
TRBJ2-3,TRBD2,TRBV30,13,AWSRGLADKDTQY
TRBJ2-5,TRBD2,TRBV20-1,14,SARAGGAESSETQY
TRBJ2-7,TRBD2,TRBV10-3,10,AVSGSSYEQY
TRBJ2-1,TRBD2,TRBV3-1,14,ASSPDPSGLYNEQF
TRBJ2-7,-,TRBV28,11,ASSELGLHEQY
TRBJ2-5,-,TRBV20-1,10,SAPGLQETQY
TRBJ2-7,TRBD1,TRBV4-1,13,ASSLGKGQFYEQY
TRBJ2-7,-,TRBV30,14,AWSSPGRALVGEQY
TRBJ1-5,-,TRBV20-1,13,SARPQGGGNQPQH